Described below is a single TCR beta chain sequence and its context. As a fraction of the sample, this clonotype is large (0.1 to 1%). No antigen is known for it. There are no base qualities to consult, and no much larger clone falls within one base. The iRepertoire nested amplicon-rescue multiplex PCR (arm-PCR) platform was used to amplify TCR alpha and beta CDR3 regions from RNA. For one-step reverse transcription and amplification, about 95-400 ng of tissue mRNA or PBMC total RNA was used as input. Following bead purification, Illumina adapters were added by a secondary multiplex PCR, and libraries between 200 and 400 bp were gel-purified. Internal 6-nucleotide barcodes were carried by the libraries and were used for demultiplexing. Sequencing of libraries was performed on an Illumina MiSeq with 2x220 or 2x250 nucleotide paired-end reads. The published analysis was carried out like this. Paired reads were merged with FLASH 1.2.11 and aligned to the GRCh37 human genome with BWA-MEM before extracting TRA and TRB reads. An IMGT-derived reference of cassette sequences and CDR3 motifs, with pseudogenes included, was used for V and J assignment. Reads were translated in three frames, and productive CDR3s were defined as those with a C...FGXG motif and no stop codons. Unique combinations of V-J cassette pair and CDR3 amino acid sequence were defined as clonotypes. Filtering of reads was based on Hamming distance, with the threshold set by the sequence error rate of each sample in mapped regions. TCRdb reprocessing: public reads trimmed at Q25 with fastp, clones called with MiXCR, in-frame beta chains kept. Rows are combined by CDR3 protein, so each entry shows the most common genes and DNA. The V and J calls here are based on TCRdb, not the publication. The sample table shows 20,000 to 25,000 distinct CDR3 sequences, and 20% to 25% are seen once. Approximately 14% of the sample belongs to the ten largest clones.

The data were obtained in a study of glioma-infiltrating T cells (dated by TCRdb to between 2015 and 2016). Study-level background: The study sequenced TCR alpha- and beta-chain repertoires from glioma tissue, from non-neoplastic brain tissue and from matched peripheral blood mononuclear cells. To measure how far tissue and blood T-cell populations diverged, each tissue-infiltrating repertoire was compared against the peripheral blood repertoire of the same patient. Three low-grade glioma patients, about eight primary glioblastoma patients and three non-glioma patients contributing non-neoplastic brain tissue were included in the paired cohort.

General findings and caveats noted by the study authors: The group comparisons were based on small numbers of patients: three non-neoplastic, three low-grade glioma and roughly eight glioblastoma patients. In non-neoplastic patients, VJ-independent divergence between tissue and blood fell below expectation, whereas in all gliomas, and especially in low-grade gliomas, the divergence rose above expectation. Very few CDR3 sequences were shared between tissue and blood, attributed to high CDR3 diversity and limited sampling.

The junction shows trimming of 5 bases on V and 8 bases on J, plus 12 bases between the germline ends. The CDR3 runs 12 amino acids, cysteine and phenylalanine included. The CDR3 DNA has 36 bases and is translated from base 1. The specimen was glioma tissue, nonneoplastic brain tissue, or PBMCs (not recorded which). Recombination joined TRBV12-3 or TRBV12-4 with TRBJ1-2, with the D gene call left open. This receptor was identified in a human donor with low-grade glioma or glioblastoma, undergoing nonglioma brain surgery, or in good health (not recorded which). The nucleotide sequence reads TGTGCCAGCAGTGCCTCAGAATCGGGCTACACCTTC. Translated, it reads CASSASESGYTF.